The next 9 T cell receptor beta chains were all read from a single sample in a study of pediatric ulcerative colitis. Measured with immunoSEQ multiplex PCR; TCRdb has only the in-frame clones, and not every one. The sample lists fewer than 40,000 clones, roughly 78% occurring once. Sequencing was done on a sample of blood. These receptors were obtained from a boy between 10 and 17 years old with severe ulcerative colitis.

The chain employs TRBV25-1 and TRBJ1-1; D possibly corresponds to TRBD1 (6 bases). The germline V gene encodes CDR1 MGHDK and CDR2 SYGVNS. The CDR3 is made up of 16 amino acids. The germline V and J ends were trimmed by 3 bases and 7 bases, with 21 bases remaining between them. CDR3 nucleotide sequence: TGTGCCAGCAGTGACCTCATGAAACAGGGAGTGTTTGAAGCTTTCTTT. This gives the protein CASSDLMKQGVFEAFF.

This clone was seen only once. The rearrangement uses TRBV28 and TRBJ2-1, with 10 bases identical to TRBD2. V dropped 5 bases and J dropped 6; count of bases not matched to a gene: 4. The germline V gene encodes CDR1 MDHEN and CDR2 SYDVKM. The CDR3 has 14 amino acids. The CDR3 coding sequence is TGTGCCAGCAGTCCGGGACTAGCGTTCAATGAGCAGTTCTTC. Translating gives CASSPGLAFNEQFF.

The V call is TRBV7-9, the J call TRBJ1-1; D may be TRBD1 (6 bases). V was trimmed by 5 bases and J by 1 base, leaving 14 bases between them. In germline, CDR1 is SEHNR, CDR2 FQNEAQ (reference sequence). The CDR3 is 15 residues long. The CDR3 loop reads CASSPRTVSNTEAFF. CDR3 DNA: TGTGCCAGCAGCCCGCGGACAGTTTCGAACACTGAAGCTTTCTTT.

The rearrangement uses TRBV4-1 and TRBJ2-1; unclear D gene. Per germline, CDR1 MGHRA and CDR2 YSYEKL. The CDR3 extends over 16 amino acids. Trimming removed 0 bases from V and 3 bases from J, with 12 bases in between. Written as DNA, the CDR3 is TGCGCCAGCAGCCAAGAGCCCAGCCGAGTCTACAATGAGCAGTTCTTC. This sequence encodes CASSQEPSRVYNEQFF.

The chain combines TRBV6-5 with TRBJ2-7; D gene ambiguous. Germline CDR1 and CDR2: MNHEY and SVGAGI. CDR3 length equals 13 residues. V dropped 3 bases and J dropped 1 base, with 7 bases sitting between them. CDR3 nucleotides: TGTGCCAGCAGTTATGCCGCATCCTACGAGCAGTACTTC. Amino acid sequence: CASSYAASYEQYF.

This clone has more than one count but fewer than ten. The chain employs TRBV11-2 and TRBJ1-2; D uncertain. The V end was cut by 2 bases, the J end by 11 bases, with 12 bases between. Germline V CDR1 and CDR2: SGHAT, FQNNGV. CDR3 length equals 12 residues. The chain's CDR3 is CASSLLSVEYTF. The CDR3 nucleotides read TGTGCCAGCAGCTTACTGTCGGTTGAGTACACCTTC.

V gene TRBV12-2 combines with J gene TRBJ2-7; the D call in the table, TRBD1, was not verified against the DNA. TRBV12-2 is a pseudogene segment. CDR3 length equals 15 residues. The CDR3 nucleotides read TGTGCAAGTCGCTTAATTTGGGGCTTCTCCTACGAGCAGTACTTC. Protein product: CASRLIWGFSYEQYF.

The CDR3 nucleotides are TGCGCCAGCAGCTTGTTAGGGGCTAGCGGGGGGCCGTCCTACGAGCAGTACTTC. It yields the protein CASSLLGASGGPSYEQYF. The genes are TRBV5-1 and TRBJ2-7, with 11 positions matching TRBD2. The CDR3 contains 18 residues. Germline loops: CDR1 SGHRS, CDR2 YFSETQ. The J segment lost 1 base and the V segment lost 1 base, leaving 10 bases of the junction unmatched.

V usage is TRBV4-1 and J usage is TRBJ1-1, with a possible D match to TRBD1 (5 bases). Germline CDR1 and CDR2: MGHRA and YSYEKL. With 5 bases removed from V and 5 bases from J, the gap between germline ends came to 12 bases. The CDR3 spans 13 residues. The CDR3 region has the DNA TGCGCCAGCAGCTTGACAGCTATTACTGAAGCTTTCTTT. Translation: CASSLTAITEAFF.